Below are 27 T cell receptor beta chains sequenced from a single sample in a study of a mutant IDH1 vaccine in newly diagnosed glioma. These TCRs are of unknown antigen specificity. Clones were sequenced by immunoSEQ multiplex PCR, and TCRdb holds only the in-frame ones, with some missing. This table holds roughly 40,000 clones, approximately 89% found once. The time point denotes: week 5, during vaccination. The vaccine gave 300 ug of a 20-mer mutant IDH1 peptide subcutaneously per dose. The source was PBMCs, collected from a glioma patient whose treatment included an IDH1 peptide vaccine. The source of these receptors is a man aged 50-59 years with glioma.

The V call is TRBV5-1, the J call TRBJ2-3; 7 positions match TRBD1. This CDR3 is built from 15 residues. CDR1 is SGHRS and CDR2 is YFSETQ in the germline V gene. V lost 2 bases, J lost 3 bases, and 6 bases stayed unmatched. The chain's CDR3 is CASSFGDRHTDTQYF. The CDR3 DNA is TGCGCCAGCAGCTTTGGGGACAGACATACAGATACGCAGTATTTT.

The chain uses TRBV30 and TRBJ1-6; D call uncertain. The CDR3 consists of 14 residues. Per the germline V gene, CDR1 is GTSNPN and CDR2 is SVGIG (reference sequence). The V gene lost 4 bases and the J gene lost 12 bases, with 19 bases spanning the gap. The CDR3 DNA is TGTGCCTGGACTCCACCCCCCTTTCAGAGACCCCTCCACTTT. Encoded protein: CAWTPPPFQRPLHF.

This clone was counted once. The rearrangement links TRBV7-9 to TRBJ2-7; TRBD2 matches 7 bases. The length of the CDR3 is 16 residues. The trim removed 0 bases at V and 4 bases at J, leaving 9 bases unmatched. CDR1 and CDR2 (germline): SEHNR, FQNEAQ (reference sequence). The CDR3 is CASSLAPSGTSYEQYF. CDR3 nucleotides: TGTGCCAGCAGCTTAGCCCCCAGCGGGACGTCTTACGAGCAGTACTTC.

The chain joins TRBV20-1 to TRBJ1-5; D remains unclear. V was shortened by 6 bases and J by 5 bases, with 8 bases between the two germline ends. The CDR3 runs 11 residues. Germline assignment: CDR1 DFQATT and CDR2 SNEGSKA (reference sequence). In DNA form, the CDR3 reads TGCAGTGCCGGTACACATCAGCCCCAGCATTTT. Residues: CSAGTHQPQHF.

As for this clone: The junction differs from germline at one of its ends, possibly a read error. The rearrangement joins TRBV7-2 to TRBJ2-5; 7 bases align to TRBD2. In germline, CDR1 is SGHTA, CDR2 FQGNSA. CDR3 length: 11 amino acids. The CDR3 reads CASSLAVTQYF. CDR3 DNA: TGTGCCAGCAGCCTAGCGGTGACCCAGTACTTC.

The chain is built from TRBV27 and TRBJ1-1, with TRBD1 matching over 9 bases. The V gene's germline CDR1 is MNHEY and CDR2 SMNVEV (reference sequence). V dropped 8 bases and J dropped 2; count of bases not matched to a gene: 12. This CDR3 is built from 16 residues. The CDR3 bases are TGTGCCAGCTCCACGGGACAGGGTAGGTTTAACACTGAAGCTTTCTTT. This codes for CASSTGQGRFNTEAFF.

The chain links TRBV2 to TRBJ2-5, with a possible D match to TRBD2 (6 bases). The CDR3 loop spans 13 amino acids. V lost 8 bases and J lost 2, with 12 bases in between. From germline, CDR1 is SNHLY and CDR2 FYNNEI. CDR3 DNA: TGTGCCAGCGGGAAGGGACTTCAAGAGACCCAGTACTTC. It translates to CASGKGLQETQYF.

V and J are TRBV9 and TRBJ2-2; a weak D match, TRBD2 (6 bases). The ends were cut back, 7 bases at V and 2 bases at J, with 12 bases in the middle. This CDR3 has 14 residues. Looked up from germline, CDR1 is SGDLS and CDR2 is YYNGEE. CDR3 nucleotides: TGTGCCAGCGGCCTAGCGCCCAACACCGGGGAGCTGTTTTTT. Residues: CASGLAPNTGELFF. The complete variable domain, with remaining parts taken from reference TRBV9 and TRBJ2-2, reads DSGVTQTPKHLITATGQRVTLRCSPRSGDLSVYWYQQSLDQGLQFLIQYYNGEERAKGNILERFSAQQFPDLHSELNLSSLELGDSALYFCASGLAPNTGELFFGEGSRLTVL.

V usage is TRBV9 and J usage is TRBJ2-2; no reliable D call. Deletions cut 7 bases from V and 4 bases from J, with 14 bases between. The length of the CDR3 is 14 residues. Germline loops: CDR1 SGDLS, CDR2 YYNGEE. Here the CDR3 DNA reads TGTGCCAGCGCTGGTCCTGTGACCACCGGGGAGCTGTTTTTT. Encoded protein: CASAGPVTTGELFF.

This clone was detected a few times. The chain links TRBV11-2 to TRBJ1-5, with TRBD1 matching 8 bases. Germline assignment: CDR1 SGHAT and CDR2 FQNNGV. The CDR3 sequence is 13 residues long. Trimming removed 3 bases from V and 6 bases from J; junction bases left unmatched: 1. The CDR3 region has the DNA TGTGCCAGCAGCTTGGACAGGGCTCAGCCCCAGCATTTT. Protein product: CASSLDRAQPQHF.

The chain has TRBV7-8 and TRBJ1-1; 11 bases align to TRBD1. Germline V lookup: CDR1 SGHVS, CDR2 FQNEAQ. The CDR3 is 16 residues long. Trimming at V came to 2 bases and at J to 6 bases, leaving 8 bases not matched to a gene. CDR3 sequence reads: CASSLLYGTGGAEAFF. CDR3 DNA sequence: TGTGCCAGCAGCTTATTATACGGGACAGGGGGTGCTGAAGCTTTCTTT.

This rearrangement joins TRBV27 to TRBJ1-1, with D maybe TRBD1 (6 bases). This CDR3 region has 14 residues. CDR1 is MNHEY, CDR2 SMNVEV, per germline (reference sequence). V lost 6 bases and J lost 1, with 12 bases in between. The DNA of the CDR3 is TGTGCCAGCAGACGCGGGACACCGAACACTGAAGCTTTCTTT. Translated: CASRRGTPNTEAFF.

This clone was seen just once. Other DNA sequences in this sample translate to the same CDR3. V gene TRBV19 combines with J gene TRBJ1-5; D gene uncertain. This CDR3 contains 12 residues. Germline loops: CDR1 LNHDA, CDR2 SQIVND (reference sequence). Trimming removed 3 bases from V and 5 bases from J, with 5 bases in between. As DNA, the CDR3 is TGTGCCAGTAGTATTAGGGATCAGCCCCAGCATTTT. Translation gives CASSIRDQPQHF.

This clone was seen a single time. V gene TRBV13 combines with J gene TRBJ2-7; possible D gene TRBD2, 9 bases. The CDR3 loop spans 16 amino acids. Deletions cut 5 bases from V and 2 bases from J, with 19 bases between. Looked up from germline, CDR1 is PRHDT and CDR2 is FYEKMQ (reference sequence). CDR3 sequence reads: CASSLAGTGSTYEQYF. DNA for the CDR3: TGTGCCAGCAGCCTAGCGGGGACAGGATCTACCTACGAGCAGTACTTC.

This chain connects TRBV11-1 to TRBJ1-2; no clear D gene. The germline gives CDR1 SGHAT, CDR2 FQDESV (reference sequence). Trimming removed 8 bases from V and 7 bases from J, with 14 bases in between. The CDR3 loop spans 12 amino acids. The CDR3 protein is CASVSPSGGYTF. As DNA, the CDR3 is TGTGCCAGCGTATCCCCATCCGGTGGCTACACCTTC.

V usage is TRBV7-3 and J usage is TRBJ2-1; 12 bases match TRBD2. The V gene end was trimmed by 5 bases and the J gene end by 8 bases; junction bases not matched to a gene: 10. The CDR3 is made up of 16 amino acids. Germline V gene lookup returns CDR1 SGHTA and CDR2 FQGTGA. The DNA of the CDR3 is TGTGCCAGCAGCCAGACTCTAGCGGGGGGGGGCGATGAGCAGTTCTTC. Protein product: CASSQTLAGGGDEQFF.

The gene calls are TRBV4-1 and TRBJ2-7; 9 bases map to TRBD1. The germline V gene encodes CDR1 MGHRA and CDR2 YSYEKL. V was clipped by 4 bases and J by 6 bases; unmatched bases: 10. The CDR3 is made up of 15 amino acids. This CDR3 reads CASSPAGQGVSEQYF. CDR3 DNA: TGCGCCAGCAGCCCAGCGGGACAGGGTGTATCCGAGCAGTACTTC.

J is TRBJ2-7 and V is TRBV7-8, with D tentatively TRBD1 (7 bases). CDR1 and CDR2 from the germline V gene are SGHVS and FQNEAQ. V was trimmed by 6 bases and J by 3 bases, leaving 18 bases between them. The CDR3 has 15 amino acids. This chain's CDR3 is CASSLGGGVIYEQYF. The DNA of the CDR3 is TGTGCCAGCAGTCTAGGGGGCGGGGTTATCTACGAGCAGTACTTC.

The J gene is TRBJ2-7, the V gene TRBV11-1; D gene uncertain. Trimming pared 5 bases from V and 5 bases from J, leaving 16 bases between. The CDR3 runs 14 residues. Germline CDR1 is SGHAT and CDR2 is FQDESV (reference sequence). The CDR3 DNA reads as TGTGCCAGCAGCCTTTACCAGACGGAGAACGAGCAGTACTTC. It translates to CASSLYQTENEQYF.

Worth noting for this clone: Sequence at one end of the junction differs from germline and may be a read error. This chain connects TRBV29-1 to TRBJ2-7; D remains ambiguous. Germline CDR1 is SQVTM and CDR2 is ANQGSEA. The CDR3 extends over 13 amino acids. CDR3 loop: CIVEDNGPYEQYF. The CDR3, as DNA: TGCATCGTTGAAGATAATGGCCCCTACGAGCAGTACTTC.

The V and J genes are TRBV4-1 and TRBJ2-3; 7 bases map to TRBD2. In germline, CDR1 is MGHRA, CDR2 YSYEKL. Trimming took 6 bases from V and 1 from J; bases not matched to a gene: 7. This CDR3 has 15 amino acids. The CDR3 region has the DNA TGCGCCAGCAGACGGGGGGACCGGGGCACAGATACGCAGTATTTT. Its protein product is CASRRGDRGTDTQYF.

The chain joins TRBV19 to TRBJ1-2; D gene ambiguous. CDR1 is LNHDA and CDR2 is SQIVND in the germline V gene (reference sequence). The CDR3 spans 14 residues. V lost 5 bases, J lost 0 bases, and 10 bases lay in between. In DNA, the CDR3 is TGTGCCAGTAGTCTTGCAGCTACTAACTATGGCTACACCTTC. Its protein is CASSLAATNYGYTF.

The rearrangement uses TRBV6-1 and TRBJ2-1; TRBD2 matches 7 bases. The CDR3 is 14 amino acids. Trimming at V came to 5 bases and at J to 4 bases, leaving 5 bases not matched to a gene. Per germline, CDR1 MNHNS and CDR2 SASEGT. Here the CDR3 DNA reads TGTGCCAGCAGTAGGTCTAGCGGATACAATGAGCAGTTCTTC. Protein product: CASSRSSGYNEQFF.

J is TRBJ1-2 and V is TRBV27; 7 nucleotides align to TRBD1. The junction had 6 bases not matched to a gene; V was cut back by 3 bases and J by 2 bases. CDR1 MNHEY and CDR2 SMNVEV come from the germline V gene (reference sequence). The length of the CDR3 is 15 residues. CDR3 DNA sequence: TGTGCCAGCAGTTTCACGGACAGGCAGAACTATGGCTACACCTTC. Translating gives CASSFTDRQNYGYTF.

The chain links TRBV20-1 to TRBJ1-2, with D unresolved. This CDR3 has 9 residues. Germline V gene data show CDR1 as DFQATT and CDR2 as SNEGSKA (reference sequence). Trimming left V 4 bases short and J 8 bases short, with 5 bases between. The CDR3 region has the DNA TGCAGTGCTACGTGGGGCTACACCTTC. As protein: CSATWGYTF.

The CDR3 region is CASSTAPPGLATDTQYF. The CDR3 nucleotides read TGTGCCAGTAGTACCGCCCCACCGGGACTAGCAACAGATACGCAGTATTTT. The chain is built from TRBV19 and TRBJ2-3, with 9 bases identical to TRBD2. The CDR3 runs to 17 residues. With 4 bases clipped from V and 3 bases from J, the junction kept 11 bases outside the gene matches. Germline loops: CDR1 LNHDA, CDR2 SQIVND (reference sequence). The full variable domain, in which reference TRBV19 and TRBJ2-3 provide the parts outside the CDR3, is DGGITQSPKYLFRKEGQNVTLSCEQNLNHDAMYWYRQDPGQGLRLIYYSQIVNDFQKGDIAEGYSVSREKKESFPLTVTSAQKNPTAFYLCASSTAPPGLATDTQYFGPGTRLTVL.

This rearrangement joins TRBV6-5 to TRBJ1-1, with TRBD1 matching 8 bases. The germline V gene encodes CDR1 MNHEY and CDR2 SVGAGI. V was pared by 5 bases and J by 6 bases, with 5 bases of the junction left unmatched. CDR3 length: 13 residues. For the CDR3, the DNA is TGTGCCAGCAGTCGTACAGGGGGGGCTGAAGCTTTCTTT. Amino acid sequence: CASSRTGGAEAFF.